This entry is about one T cell receptor beta chain. Its matching antigen is unknown. The germline CDR1 and CDR2 sequences are SGHTA and FQGTGA. The length of the CDR3 is 14 residues. V lost 2 bases, J lost 0 bases, and 7 bases lay in between. All patients were treatment-naive before thyroid surgery. Original processing methods: A classifier for distant metastasis in papillary thyroid cancer was constructed using CDR3 differences observed across clinicopathological groups. Using MiXCR, TCRdb reanalyzed the PCR reads. In this record, the V and J calls reflect TCRdb's handling and not the investigators' own analysis. The top ten clones hold 3% to 4% of a sample with some 19,000 clones, about 25% of them seen once. This sample stems from a study of metastatic and nonmetastatic thyroid tumors. Study details: Samples came from malignant and benign thyroid patients, and repertoires were compared across blood and tumor or nodule tissue. Notes on the study in general: Significantly greater TCR beta diversity was reportedly found in malignant thyroid tumors than in benign nodules (in blood and tumor).

This receptor was identified in a male donor with papillary thyroid cancer or a benign thyroid nodule (not recorded which). Some clones in this sample may be carry-over from other donors' samples. The chain employs TRBV7-3 and TRBJ1-1, with D possibly being TRBD1 (5 bases). Sequenced: blood. CDR3 sequence: CASSLQGLNTEAFF. The CDR3 bases are TGTGCCAGCAGCTTACAGGGCTTGAACACTGAAGCTTTCTTT.